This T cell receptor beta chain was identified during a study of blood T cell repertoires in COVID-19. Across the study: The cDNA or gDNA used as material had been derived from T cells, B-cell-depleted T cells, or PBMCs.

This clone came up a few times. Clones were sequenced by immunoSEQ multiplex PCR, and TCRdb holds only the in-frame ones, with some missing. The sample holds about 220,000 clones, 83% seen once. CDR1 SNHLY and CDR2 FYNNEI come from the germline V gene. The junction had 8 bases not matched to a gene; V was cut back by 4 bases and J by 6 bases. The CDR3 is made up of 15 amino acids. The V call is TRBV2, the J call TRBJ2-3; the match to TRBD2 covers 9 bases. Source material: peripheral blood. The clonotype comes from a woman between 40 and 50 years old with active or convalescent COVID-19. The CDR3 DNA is TGTGCCAGCAGTGTCTCGCGGGAGGGCCGGGATACGCAGTATTTT. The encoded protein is CASSVSREGRDTQYF.